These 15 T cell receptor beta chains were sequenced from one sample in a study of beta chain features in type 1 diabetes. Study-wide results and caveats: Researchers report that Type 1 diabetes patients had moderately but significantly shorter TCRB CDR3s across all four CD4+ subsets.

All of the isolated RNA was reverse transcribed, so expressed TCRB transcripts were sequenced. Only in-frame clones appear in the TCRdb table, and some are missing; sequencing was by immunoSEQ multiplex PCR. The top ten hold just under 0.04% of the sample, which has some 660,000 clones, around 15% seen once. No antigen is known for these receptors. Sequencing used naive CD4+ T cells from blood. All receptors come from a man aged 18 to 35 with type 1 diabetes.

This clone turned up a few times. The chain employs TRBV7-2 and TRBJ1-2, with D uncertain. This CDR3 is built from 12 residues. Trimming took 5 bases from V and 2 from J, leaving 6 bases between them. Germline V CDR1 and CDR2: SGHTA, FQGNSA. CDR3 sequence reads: CASSTANYGYTF. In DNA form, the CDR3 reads TGTGCCAGCAGCACAGCAAACTATGGCTACACCTTC.

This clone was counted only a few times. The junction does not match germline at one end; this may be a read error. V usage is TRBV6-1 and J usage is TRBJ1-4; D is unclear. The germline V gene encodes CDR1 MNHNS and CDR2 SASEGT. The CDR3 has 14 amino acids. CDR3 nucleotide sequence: TGTGCCAGCAACGAGCGAGGCGCTAACGAAAAACTGTTTTTT. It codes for CASNERGANEKLFF.

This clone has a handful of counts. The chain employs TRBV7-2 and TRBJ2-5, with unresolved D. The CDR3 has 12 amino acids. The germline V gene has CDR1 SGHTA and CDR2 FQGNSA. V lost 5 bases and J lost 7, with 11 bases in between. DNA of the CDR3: TGTGCCAGCAGCGCAGAAATTGGGACCCAGTACTTC. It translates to CASSAEIGTQYF.

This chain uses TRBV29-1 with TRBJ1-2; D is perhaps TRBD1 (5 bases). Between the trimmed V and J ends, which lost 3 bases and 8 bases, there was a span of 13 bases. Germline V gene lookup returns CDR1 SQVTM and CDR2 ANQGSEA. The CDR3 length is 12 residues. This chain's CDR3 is CSVDRQRGGYTF. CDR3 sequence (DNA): TGCAGCGTTGATCGGCAGCGGGGGGGCTACACCTTC.

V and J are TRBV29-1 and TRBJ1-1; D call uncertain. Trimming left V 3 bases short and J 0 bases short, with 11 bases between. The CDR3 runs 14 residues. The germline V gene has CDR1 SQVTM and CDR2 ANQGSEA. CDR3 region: CSVDLENMNTEAFF. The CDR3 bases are TGCAGCGTTGATCTCGAAAACATGAACACTGAAGCTTTCTTT.

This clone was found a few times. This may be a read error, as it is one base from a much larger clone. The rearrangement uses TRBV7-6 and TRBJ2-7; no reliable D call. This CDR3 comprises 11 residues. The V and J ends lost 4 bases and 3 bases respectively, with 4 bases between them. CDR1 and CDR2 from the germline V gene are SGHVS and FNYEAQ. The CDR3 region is CASSSFYEQYF. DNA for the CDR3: TGTGCCAGCAGCTCCTTCTACGAGCAGTACTTC.

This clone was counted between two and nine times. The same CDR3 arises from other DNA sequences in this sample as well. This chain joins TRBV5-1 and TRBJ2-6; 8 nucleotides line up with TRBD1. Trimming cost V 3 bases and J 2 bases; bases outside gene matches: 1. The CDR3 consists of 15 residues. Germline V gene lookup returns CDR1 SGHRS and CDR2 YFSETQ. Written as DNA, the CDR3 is TGCGCCAGCAGCTCGGACAGGGCTGGGGCCAACGTCCTGACTTTC. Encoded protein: CASSSDRAGANVLTF.

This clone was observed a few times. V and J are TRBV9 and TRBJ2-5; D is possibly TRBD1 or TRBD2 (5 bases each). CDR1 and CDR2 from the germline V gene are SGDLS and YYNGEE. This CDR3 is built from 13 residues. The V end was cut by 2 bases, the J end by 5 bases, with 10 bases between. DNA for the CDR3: TGTGCCAGCAGCGTTTGGGACGGGGAGACCCAGTACTTC. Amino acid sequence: CASSVWDGETQYF.

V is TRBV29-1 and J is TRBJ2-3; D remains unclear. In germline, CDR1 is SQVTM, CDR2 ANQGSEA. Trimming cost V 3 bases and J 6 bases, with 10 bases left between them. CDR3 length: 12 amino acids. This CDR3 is CSVDSGLDTQYF. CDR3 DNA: TGCAGCGTTGATTCTGGTCTGGATACGCAGTATTTT.

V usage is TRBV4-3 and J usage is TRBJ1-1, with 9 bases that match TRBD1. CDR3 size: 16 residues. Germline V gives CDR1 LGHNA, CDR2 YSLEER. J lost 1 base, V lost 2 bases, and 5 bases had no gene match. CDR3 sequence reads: CASSQRTGAGNTEAFF. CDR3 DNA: TGCGCCAGCAGCCAAAGGACAGGGGCGGGGAACACTGAAGCTTTCTTT.

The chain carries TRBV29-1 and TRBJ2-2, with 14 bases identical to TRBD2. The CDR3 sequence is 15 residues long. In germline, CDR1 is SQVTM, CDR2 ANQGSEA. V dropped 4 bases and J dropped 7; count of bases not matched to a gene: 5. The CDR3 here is CSVGRLAGGVGELFF. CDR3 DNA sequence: TGCAGCGTTGGGAGACTAGCGGGAGGGGTCGGGGAGCTGTTTTTT.

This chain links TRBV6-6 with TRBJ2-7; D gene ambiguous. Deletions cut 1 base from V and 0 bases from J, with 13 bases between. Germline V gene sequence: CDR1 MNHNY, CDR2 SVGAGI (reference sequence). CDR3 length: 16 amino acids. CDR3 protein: CASSYWGLGSSYEQYF. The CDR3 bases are TGTGCCAGCAGTTACTGGGGATTGGGCAGCTCCTACGAGCAGTACTTC.

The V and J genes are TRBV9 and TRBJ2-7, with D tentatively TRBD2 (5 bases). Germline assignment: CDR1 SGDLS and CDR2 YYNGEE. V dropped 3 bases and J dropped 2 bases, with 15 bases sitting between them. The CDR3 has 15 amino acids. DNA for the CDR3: TGTGCCAGCAGCGCTTTTGGGTGGGGAGCCTACGAGCAGTACTTC. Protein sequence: CASSAFGWGAYEQYF.

This CDR3 is CASSPDRGRYEQYF. The CDR3 DNA reads TGTGCCAGCAGCCCGGACAGGGGGCGATACGAGCAGTACTTC. This chain joins TRBV5-4 and TRBJ2-7; 11 nucleotides align to TRBD1. The J segment lost 4 bases and the V segment lost 4 bases, leaving 4 bases of the junction unmatched. The CDR3 runs to 14 residues. The germline V gene has CDR1 SGHNT and CDR2 YYREEE (reference sequence). The variable domain in full, completed from reference TRBV5-4 and TRBJ2-7, reads ETGVTQSPTHLIKTRGQQVTLRCSSQSGHNTVSWYQQALGQGPQFIFQYYREEENGRGNFPPRFSGLQFPNYSSELNVNALELDDSALYLCASSPDRGRYEQYFGPGTRLTVT.

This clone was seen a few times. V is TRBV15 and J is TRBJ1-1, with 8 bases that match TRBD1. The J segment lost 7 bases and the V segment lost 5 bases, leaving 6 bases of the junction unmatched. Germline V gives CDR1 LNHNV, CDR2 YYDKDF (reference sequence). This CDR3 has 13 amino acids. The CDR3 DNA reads TGTGCCACCAGCCCCAGGGGGCGGATTGAAGCTTTCTTT. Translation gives CATSPRGRIEAFF.